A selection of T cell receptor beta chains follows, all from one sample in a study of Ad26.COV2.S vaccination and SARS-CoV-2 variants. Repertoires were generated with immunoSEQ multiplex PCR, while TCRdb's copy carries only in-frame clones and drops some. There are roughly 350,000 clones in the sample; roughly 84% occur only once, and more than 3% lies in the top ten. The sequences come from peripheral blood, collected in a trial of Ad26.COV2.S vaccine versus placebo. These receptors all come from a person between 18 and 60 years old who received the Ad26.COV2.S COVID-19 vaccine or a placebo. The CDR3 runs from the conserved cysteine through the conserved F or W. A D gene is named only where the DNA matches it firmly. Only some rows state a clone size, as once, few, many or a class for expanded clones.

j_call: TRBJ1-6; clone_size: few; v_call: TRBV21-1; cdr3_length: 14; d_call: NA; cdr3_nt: TGTGCCAGCAGCAATGACCTAGACCCTTCACCCCTCCACTTT; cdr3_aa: CASSNDLDPSPLHF
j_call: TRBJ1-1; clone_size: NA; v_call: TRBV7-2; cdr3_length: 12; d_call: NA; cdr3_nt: TGTGCCAGCAGCTTAGGGGTTACTGAAGCTTTCTTT; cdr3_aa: CASSLGVTEAFF
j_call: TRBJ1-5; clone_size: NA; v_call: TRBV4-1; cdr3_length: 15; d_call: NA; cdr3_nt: TGCGCCAGCAGCCAAGGACAGGCGAACAATCAGCCCCAGCATTTT; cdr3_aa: CASSQGQANNQPQHF
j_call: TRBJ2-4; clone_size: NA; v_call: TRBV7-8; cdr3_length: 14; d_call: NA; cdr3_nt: TGTGCCAGCTCCCGTGATTGGGCAGAAGACATTCAGTACTTC; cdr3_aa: CASSRDWAEDIQYF
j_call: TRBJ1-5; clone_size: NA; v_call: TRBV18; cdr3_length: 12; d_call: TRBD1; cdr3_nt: TGTGCCAGCTCACCTGGGGACAGCCCCCAGCATTTT; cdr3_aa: CASSPGDSPQHF
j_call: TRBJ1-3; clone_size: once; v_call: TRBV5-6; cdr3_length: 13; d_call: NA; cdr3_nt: TGTGCCAGCAGCTGGACAGAGACAAACACCATATATTTT; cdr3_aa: CASSWTETNTIYF
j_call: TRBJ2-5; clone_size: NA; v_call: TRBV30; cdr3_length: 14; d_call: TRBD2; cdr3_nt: TGTGCCTCAACCTTCGCGGGGGGGCAAGAGACCCAGTACTTC; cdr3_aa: CASTFAGGQETQYF
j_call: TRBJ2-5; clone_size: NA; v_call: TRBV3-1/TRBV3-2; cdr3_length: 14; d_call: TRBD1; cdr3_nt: TGTGCCAGCAGCCCGGGGACAGAACAAGAGACCCAGTACTTC; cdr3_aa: CASSPGTEQETQYF
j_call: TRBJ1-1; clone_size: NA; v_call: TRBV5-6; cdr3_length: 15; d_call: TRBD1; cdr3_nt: TGTGCCAGCTTTGGACAGGGGCGCATGACCACTGAAGCTTTCTTT; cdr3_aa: CASFGQGRMTTEAFF
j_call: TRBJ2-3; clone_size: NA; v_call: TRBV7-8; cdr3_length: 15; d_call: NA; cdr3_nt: TGTGCCAGCAGCTTAACAGGGATTAGCACAGATACGCAGTATTTT; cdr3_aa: CASSLTGISTDTQYF
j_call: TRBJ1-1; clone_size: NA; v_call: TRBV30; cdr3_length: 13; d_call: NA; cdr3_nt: TGTGCCTGGAGTGTAATGGGGAACACTGAAGCTTTCTTT; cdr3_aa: CAWSVMGNTEAFF
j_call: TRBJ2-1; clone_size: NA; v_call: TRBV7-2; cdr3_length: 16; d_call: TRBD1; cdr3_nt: TGTGCCAGCAGCACAGGGACAGATTCTTGGTACAATGAGCAGTTCTTC; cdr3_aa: CASSTGTDSWYNEQFF
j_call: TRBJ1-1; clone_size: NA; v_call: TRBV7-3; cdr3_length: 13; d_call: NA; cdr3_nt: TGTGCCAGCAGTAGACAGGCGAACACTGAAGCTTTCTTT; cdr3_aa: CASSRQANTEAFF
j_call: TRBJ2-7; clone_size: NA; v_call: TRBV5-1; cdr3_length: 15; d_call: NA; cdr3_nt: TGCGCCAGCAGCTCGGGACACGGGGGCCACTACGAGCAGTACTTC; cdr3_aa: CASSSGHGGHYEQYF
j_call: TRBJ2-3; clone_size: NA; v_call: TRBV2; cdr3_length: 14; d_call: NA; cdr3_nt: TGTGCCAGCAGGGACAGCGATGGCACAGATACGCAGTATTTT; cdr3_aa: CASRDSDGTDTQYF
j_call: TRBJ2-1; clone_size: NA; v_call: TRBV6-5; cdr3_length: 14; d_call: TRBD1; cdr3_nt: TGTGCCAGCAGTTACGGACAGGGTCTAGGTGAGCAGTTCTTC; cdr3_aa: CASSYGQGLGEQFF
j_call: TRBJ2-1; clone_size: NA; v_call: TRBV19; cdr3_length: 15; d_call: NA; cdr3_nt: TGTGCCAGTAGTGAGTCTGGACAGACTTACAATGAGCAGTTCTTC; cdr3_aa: CASSESGQTYNEQFF
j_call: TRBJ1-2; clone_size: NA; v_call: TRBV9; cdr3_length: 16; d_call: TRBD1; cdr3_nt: TGTGCCAGCAGCCCCGGACAGGCCTTTATAGACTATGGCTACACCTTC; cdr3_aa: CASSPGQAFIDYGYTF
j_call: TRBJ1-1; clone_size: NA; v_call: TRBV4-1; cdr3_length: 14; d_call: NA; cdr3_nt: TGCGCCAGCAGCCACTCTGACGGGAACACTGAAGCTTTCTTT; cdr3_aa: CASSHSDGNTEAFF
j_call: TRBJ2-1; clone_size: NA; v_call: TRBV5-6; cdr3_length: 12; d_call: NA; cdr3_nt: TGTGCCAGCAGCGCTCAGGGAAATGAGCAGTTCTTC; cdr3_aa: CASSAQGNEQFF
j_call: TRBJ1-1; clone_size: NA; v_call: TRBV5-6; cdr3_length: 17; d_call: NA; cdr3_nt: TGTGCCAGCAGCTTGGCCTACGGGATCTTCGATTCCACTGAAGCTTTCTTT; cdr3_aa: CASSLAYGIFDSTEAFF
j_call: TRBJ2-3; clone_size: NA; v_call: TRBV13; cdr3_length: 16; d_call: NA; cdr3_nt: TGTGCCAGCAGCCGGGGAGCAGTTCAGAGCACAGATACGCAGTATTTT; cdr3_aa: CASSRGAVQSTDTQYF
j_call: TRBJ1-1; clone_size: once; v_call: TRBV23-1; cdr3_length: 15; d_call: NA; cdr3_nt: TGCGCCAGCAGTCAATTCGGCAGGGTTGTGACTGAAGCTTTCTTT; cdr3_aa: CASSQFGRVVTEAFF
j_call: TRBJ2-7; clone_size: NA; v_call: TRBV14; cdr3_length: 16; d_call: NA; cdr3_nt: TGTGCCAGCAGCCAAGATTTCGGGTTCCCCTACTACGAGCAGTACTTC; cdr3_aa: CASSQDFGFPYYEQYF
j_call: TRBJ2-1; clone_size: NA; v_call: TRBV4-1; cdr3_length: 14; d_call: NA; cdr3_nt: TGCGCCAGCAGCCAGCTCACAGGATACAATGAGCAGTTCTTC; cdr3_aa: CASSQLTGYNEQFF
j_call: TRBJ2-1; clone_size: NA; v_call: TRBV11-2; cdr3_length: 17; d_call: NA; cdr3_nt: TGTGCCAGCAGCCCGATCCGGGGCCCGAGCCGCTACAATGAGCAGTTCTTC; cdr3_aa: CASSPIRGPSRYNEQFF